What follows are 29 T cell receptor beta chains derived from one specimen sequenced in a study of blood T cells in healthy people across ages. For the second PCR, which ran for about 7 to 11 cycles, a sample-barcoded 5' primer and a J-beta primer mix were used. Each CDR3 protein is one row after TCRdb ran MiXCR on the 5' RACE reads. This sample has around 800,000 distinct CDR3 sequences, with approximately 53% found just once. Input material: blood. Source of these receptors: an older man in good health.

The V call is TRBV13, the J call TRBJ2-4; 12 nucleotides line up with TRBD2. The DNA end is a closer match to TRBJ2-7, so the J assignment may be wrong. The CDR3 loop spans 14 amino acids. Per the germline V gene, CDR1 is PRHDT and CDR2 is FYEKMQ (reference sequence). CDR3 DNA: TGTGCCAGCAGCTTAACTAGCGGGAGGCACGAGCAGTACTTC. Its translation is CASSLTSGRHEQYF.

This clonotype was seen only a few times. The chain carries TRBV7-2 and TRBJ2-7; D is uncertain. The CDR3 consists of 13 residues. The germline gives CDR1 SGHTA, CDR2 FQGNSA. V was shortened by 5 bases and J by 1 base, with 9 bases between the two germline ends. As DNA, the CDR3 is TGTGCCAGCAGCCCTGTTAGTTCCTACGAGCAGTACTTC. As protein: CASSPVSSYEQYF.

A remark on this clonotype: A read error may account for a junction end that differs from germline. The V and J genes are TRBV2 and TRBJ1-2; D is uncertain. This CDR3 contains 12 residues. Per the germline V gene, CDR1 is SNHLY and CDR2 is FYNNEI. As DNA, the CDR3 is TGTGGCAGCAGTGTCGGAGAGTATAGCTACACCTTC. This translates into CGSSVGEYSYTF.

The table lists this clonotype with a few counts. The V gene is TRBV7-9, the J gene TRBJ2-7, with a possible D match to TRBD2 (6 bases). Germline V gives CDR1 SEHNR, CDR2 FQNEAQ (reference sequence). Trimming stripped 5 bases from V and 4 bases from J, with 18 bases between. The CDR3 sequence is 15 residues long. The chain's CDR3 is CASSATGQGGYEQYF. In DNA form, the CDR3 reads TGTGCCAGCAGCGCCACCGGGCAGGGAGGTTACGAGCAGTACTTC.

There are a few counts of this clonotype. The chain employs TRBV7-2 and TRBJ2-3; 7 bases fit TRBD2. J gave up 3 bases and V 0 bases, and 12 bases lay outside the gene matches. The CDR3 spans 18 residues. Germline assignment: CDR1 SGHTA and CDR2 FQGNSA. The chain's CDR3 is CASSLAPTGGGITDTQYF. CDR3 nucleotides: TGTGCCAGCAGCTTAGCGCCTACGGGAGGAGGCATTACAGATACGCAGTATTTT.

The CDR3 region is CSAETSPYQETQYF. In DNA form, the CDR3 reads TGCAGTGCTGAGACTAGCCCGTACCAAGAGACCCAGTACTTC. V and J are TRBV20-1 and TRBJ2-5; 7 nucleotides line up with TRBD2. V was pared by 5 bases and J by 0 bases, with 6 bases of the junction left unmatched. This CDR3 region has 14 residues. The germline V gene has CDR1 DFQATT and CDR2 SNEGSKA (reference sequence).

This chain joins TRBV27 and TRBJ2-5; 8 bases are shared with TRBD2. Trimming cost V 5 bases and J 5 bases; bases outside gene matches: 16. This CDR3 is built from 17 residues. Germline V gene lookup returns CDR1 MNHEY and CDR2 SMNVEV (reference sequence). CDR3: CASSISGSRGGKETQYF. The CDR3 DNA reads as TGTGCCAGCAGTATCTCGGGGAGTCGCGGGGGGAAGGAGACCCAGTACTTC.

The chain couples TRBV24-1 to TRBJ2-5; D could derive from TRBD1 or TRBD2 (5 bases each). Germline CDR1 and CDR2: KGHDR and SFDVKD. The CDR3 runs 13 residues. The ends were cut back, 5 bases at V and 6 bases at J, with 12 bases in the middle. The CDR3 region is CATSAGTKKTQYF. The CDR3, as DNA: TGTGCCACCAGTGCCGGGACCAAGAAGACCCAGTACTTC.

The chain links TRBV11-2 to TRBJ2-3; the D gene is possibly TRBD2 (5 bases). This CDR3 is built from 15 residues. CDR1 is SGHAT and CDR2 is FQNNGV in the germline V gene. Trimming removed 2 bases at V and 2 bases at J, with 11 bases between. The CDR3 sequence is CASSLWETTTDTQYF. The CDR3 nucleotides read TGTGCCAGCAGCTTATGGGAGACTACCACAGATACGCAGTATTTT.

This clonotype was found a few times. The CDR3, as DNA: TGTGCCAGCATAGGGGGAGGGAACACTGAAGCTTTCTTT. This translates into CASIGGGNTEAFF. The rearrangement joins TRBV25-1 to TRBJ1-1; D is possibly TRBD1 (6 bases). Germline CDR1 and CDR2: MGHDK and SYGVNS. V was pared by 7 bases and J by 1 base, with 10 bases between. The CDR3 extends over 13 amino acids.

The chain recombines TRBV7-9 with TRBJ2-5; 15 bases are shared with TRBD2. The V segment lost 6 bases and the J segment 2 bases; nucleotides outside the gene matches: 16. This CDR3 comprises 20 residues. Germline CDR1 is SEHNR and CDR2 is FQNEAQ (reference sequence). The CDR3 sequence: CASSKTPPGLAGGLQETQYF. Written as DNA, the CDR3 is TGTGCCAGCAGTAAAACGCCGCCGGGACTAGCGGGAGGTCTGCAAGAGACCCAGTACTTC.

A few counts support this clonotype. The chain combines TRBV27 with TRBJ2-2; 12 nucleotides agree with TRBD2. This CDR3 is 16 amino acids long. CDR1 MNHEY and CDR2 SMNVEV come from the germline V gene (reference sequence). V lost 6 bases to trimming and J lost 6 bases; unmatched junction nucleotides: 8. The CDR3 DNA sequence: TGTGCCAGCAGATTCGGGGCTAGCGGGAGGGCCGGGGAGCTGTTTTTT. Translation gives CASRFGASGRAGELFF.

The chain uses TRBV4-2 and TRBJ2-5, with D possibly TRBD2 on 5 matching bases. The ends were cut back, 0 bases at V and 2 bases at J, with 7 bases in the middle. CDR1 is LGHNA, CDR2 YNFKEQ, per germline. The CDR3 extends over 14 amino acids. CDR3 coding DNA: TGTGCCAGCAGCCAAGAGGACTCTCAAGAGACCCAGTACTTC. Its protein is CASSQEDSQETQYF.

The rearrangement joins TRBV6-5 to TRBJ1-2, with D perhaps TRBD1 (5 bases). V shed 0 bases and J shed 1 base, with 15 bases lying between them. Germline CDR1 and CDR2: MNHEY and SVGAGI. The CDR3 contains 17 residues. CDR3 sequence reads: CASSYSPQESLNYGYTF. The CDR3 DNA reads as TGTGCCAGCAGTTACTCCCCACAGGAGTCCCTTAACTATGGCTACACCTTC.

Worth noting for this clonotype: Its ends do not fully match the called genes, so a read error is possible. The V and J genes are TRBV29-1 and TRBJ1-2; the match to TRBD1 covers 7 bases. This CDR3 has 12 residues. Germline values: CDR1 SQVTM, CDR2 ANQGSEA. CDR3 in amino acids: CSIDRANYGHTF. The CDR3 DNA is TGCAGCATCGACAGGGCTAACTATGGCCACACCTTC.

The CDR3 loop reads CASSFTATNYGYTF. CDR3 in DNA: TGTGCCAGCAGTTTTACAGCAACTAACTATGGCTACACCTTC. This rearrangement joins TRBV12-3 or TRBV12-4 to TRBJ1-2; D remains ambiguous. V lost 3 bases and J 0 bases, leaving 8 bases between the germline ends. The length of the CDR3 is 14 residues.

The chain combines TRBV7-6 with TRBJ2-5; 8 bases align to TRBD2. Losses at the gene ends were 1 base for V and 2 bases for J; bases not matched to a gene: 9. Germline loops: CDR1 SGHVS, CDR2 FNYEAQ. The CDR3 is made up of 17 amino acids. The CDR3 region has the DNA TGTGCCAGCAGCTTAGTTGGCCTAGCGGGCCTACAAGAGACCCAGTACTTC. This gives the protein CASSLVGLAGLQETQYF.

The rearrangement joins TRBV5-5 to TRBJ2-3, with 10 bases that match TRBD1. The CDR3 contains 16 residues. V lost 7 bases to trimming and J lost 14 bases; unmatched junction nucleotides: 22. CDR1 is SGHKS, CDR2 YYEKEE, per germline (reference sequence). The CDR3 reads CASEPADRGWNRYAYF. DNA for the CDR3: TGTGCCAGCGAACCTGCGGACAGGGGGTGGAACAGATACGCGTATTTT.

This clonotype was seen a handful of times. This chain uses TRBV2 with TRBJ1-6; D might be TRBD1 (5 bases). The CDR3 runs to 15 residues. V lost 2 bases and J 8 bases, leaving 13 bases between the germline ends. Per germline, CDR1 SNHLY and CDR2 FYNNEI. CDR3 amino acids: CASSERRDGYSPLHF. CDR3 coding DNA: TGTGCCAGCAGTGAACGCCGGGACGGATATTCACCCCTCCACTTT.

V gene TRBV29-1 combines with J gene TRBJ1-2; D perhaps matches TRBD1 (5 bases). Looked up from germline, CDR1 is SQVTM and CDR2 is ANQGSEA. V gave up 4 bases and J gave up 0 bases, with 12 bases separating them. The CDR3 runs 14 residues. The CDR3 DNA follows: TGCAGCGTTGCCCGACGACAGTCTAACTATGGCTACACCTTC. Translating gives CSVARRQSNYGYTF.

This rearrangement joins TRBV2 to TRBJ2-3; D possibly corresponds to TRBD1 (5 bases). Germline assignment: CDR1 SNHLY and CDR2 FYNNEI. V lost 7 bases and J 14 bases, leaving 25 bases between the germline ends. CDR3 size: 14 residues. The CDR3 loop is CASTETEKHRYAYF. CDR3 nucleotides: TGTGCCAGCACGGAGACAGAGAAGCACAGATACGCGTATTTT.

CDR3 protein: CAISESVGSVDNEQFF. Here the CDR3 DNA reads TGTGCCATCAGTGAGTCGGTCGGGAGTGTGGACAATGAGCAGTTCTTC. The genes are TRBV10-3 and TRBJ2-1, with D perhaps matching TRBD2 (6 bases). The CDR3 has 16 amino acids. The V end lost 0 bases, the J end lost 5 bases, and 14 bases lay between the germline ends. From germline, CDR1 is ENHRY and CDR2 SYGVKD.

This clonotype was seen many times. The CDR3, as DNA: TGTGCCAGCAGCTTAGTTCGTGGGCCAGAAGCGGGAATCCTAGCCAAAAACATTCAGTACTTC. It yields the protein CASSLVRGPEAGILAKNIQYF. This chain joins TRBV7-8 and TRBJ2-4, with 7 bases that match TRBD2. Per the germline V gene, CDR1 is SGHVS and CDR2 is FQNEAQ. Trimming at V came to 1 base and at J to 0 bases, leaving 18 bases not matched to a gene. This CDR3 has 21 amino acids.

The rearrangement joins TRBV27 to TRBJ2-1, with no clear D. Germline CDR1 and CDR2: MNHEY and SMNVEV (reference sequence). The V end was cut by 5 bases, the J end by 4 bases, with 9 bases between. The CDR3 is made up of 13 amino acids. CDR3 in DNA: TGTGCCAGCAGTGTAAAGCAGTACAATGAGCAGTTCTTC. This translates into CASSVKQYNEQFF.

J is TRBJ1-2 and V is TRBV2, with D tentatively TRBD1 (6 bases). This CDR3 contains 14 residues. The V and J ends lost 1 base and 3 bases respectively, with 9 bases between them. Germline CDR1 SNHLY, CDR2 FYNNEI. Written as DNA, the CDR3 is TGTGCCAGCAGTGAAGATCAGGGGCACTATGGCTACACCTTC. This translates into CASSEDQGHYGYTF.

The CDR3 protein is CASSRDRLTYNEQFF. CDR3 DNA: TGTGCCAGCAGCCGGGACAGGCTTACCTACAATGAGCAGTTCTTC. V and J are TRBV3-1 and TRBJ2-1, with 8 nucleotides matching TRBD1. There are 15 residues in the CDR3. The germline gives CDR1 LGHDT, CDR2 YNNKEL (reference sequence). The trim removed 4 bases at V and 2 bases at J, leaving 4 bases unmatched.

The genes are TRBV5-1 and TRBJ2-1; D is ambiguous. From germline, CDR1 is SGHRS and CDR2 YFSETQ. The CDR3 covers 14 residues. V lost 3 bases to trimming and J lost 4 bases, with 11 bases between them. CDR3 residues: CASSSTLGYNEQFF. CDR3 in DNA: TGCGCCAGCAGCTCAACCTTAGGGTACAATGAGCAGTTCTTC.

V usage is TRBV6-5 and J usage is TRBJ2-3; unclear D gene. Germline lookup yields CDR1 MNHEY and CDR2 SVGAGI. V lost 9 bases, J lost 2 bases, and 15 bases lay in between. CDR3 length equals 14 residues. CDR3 sequence reads: CASSSDLYTDTQYF. CDR3 DNA sequence: TGTGCCAGTTCTTCTGACTTGTACACAGATACGCAGTATTTT.

The gene calls are TRBV6-5 and TRBJ1-6, with a possible D match to TRBD1 (6 bases). Germline values: CDR1 MNHEY, CDR2 SVGAGI. The V end was cut by 5 bases, the J end by 10 bases, with 18 bases between. This CDR3 region has 15 residues. The CDR3 reads CASSAPTGARSPLHF. Here the CDR3 DNA reads TGTGCCAGCAGTGCGCCGACAGGAGCTAGATCACCCCTCCACTTT.